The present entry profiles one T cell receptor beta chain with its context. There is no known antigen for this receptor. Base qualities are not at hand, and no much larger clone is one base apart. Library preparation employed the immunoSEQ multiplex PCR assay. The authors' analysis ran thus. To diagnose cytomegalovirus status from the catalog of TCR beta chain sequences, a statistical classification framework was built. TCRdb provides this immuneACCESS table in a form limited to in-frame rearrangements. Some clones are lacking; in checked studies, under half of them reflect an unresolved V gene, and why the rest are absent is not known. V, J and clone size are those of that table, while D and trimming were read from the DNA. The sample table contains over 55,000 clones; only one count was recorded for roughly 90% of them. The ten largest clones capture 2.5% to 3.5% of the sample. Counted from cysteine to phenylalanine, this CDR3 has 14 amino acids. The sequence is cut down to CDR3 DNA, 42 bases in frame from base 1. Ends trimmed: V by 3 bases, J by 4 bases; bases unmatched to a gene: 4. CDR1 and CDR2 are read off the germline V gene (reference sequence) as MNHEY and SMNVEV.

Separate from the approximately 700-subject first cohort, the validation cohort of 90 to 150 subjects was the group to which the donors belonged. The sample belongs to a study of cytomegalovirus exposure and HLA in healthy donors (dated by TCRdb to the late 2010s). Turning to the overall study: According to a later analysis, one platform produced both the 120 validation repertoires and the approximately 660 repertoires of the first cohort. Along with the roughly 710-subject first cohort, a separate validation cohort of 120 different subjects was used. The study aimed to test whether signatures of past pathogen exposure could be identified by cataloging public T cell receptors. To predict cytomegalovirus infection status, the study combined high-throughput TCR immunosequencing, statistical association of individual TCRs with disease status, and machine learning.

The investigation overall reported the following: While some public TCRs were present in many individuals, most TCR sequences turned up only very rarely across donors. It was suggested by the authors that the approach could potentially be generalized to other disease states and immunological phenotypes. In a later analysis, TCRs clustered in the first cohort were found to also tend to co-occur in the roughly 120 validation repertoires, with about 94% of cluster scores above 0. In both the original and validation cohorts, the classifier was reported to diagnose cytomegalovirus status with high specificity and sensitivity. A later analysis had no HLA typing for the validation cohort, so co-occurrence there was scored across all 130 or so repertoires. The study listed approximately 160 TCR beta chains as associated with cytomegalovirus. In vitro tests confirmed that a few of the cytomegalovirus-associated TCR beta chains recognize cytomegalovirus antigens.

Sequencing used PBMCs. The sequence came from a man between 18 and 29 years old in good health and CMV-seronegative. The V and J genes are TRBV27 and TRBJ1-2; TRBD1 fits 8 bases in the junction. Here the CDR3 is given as CASSFAGGGYGYTF. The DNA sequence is TGTGCCAGCAGTTTTGCAGGGGGCGGCTATGGCTACACCTTC.